A selection of T cell receptor beta chains follows, all from one sample in a study of T cells in narcolepsy. TCRdb keeps only in-frame clones here, not all; method: immunoSEQ multiplex PCR. The table lists more than 30,000 clones, under 85% of them singletons. The specimen sequenced was memory (CD45RA-) CD4+ T cells from blood. These receptor sequences come from a human donor in good health. The CDR3 runs from the conserved cysteine through the conserved F or W. D genes are given only for firm matches. Not all rows give a size; the values are once, few, many and, for expanded clones, a class.

J | D | V | size | DNA | CDR3
TRBJ1-3 | - | TRBV4-2 | once | TGTGCCAGCAGCCAAGGGACAGTTGGAAACACCATATATTTT | CASSQGTVGNTIYF
TRBJ2-7 | - | TRBV6-5 | few | TGTGCCAGCAGTTACCGGCGTATAGGGTCCGACGAGCAGTACTTC | CASSYRRIGSDEQYF
TRBJ2-7 | TRBD1 | TRBV5-4 | - | TGTGCCAGCAGCTTACGGACAGGGCCTTACGAGCAGTACTTC | CASSLRTGPYEQYF
TRBJ1-4 | - | TRBV18 | - | TGTGCCAGCTCACCACTGGGTCCAGGAAGAACTAATGAAAAACTGTTTTTT | CASSPLGPGRTNEKLFF
TRBJ1-5 | - | TRBV4-3 | few | TGCGCCAGCAGCCAAGAGTCTGGTGCAGGGAATCAGCCCCAGCATTTT | CASSQESGAGNQPQHF
TRBJ2-7 | TRBD1 | TRBV7-2 | - | TGTGCCAGCACCGGGGACAGGGGGCGAAGCGAGCAGTACTTC | CASTGDRGRSEQYF
TRBJ2-1 | TRBD2 | TRBV6-1 | - | TGTGCCAGCAGTGAATTGGGACTAGCGGGGGGGGACTTCTTC | CASSELGLAGGDFF
TRBJ1-2 | - | TRBV29-1 | - | TGCAGCGTCGACAATCGGGTGGGCTATGGCTACACCTTC | CSVDNRVGYGYTF
TRBJ1-2 | - | TRBV28 | - | TGTGCCAGCAGTTTAAATACCGCTAACTATGGCTACACCTTC | CASSLNTANYGYTF
TRBJ2-3 | - | TRBV28 | - | TGTGCCAGCAGCCAAATGGCCATCCTAACCGGGACAACTTTGCTCACAGATACGCAGTATTTT | CASSQMAILTGTTLLTDTQYF
TRBJ2-3 | TRBD1 | TRBV6-5 | - | TGTGCCAGCAGTTATTGGCAGGGGGCGAAAGATACGCAGTATTTT | CASSYWQGAKDTQYF
TRBJ1-1 | - | TRBV28 | - | TGTGCCAGCAGTCACAAGCAGGGGCGCAGGACTGAAGCTTTCTTT | CASSHKQGRRTEAFF
TRBJ2-2 | - | TRBV10-3 | - | TGTGCCATCAGTGAGGGACTCGCGAACACCGGGGAGCTGTTTTTT | CAISEGLANTGELFF
TRBJ2-1 | - | TRBV5-4 | - | TGTGCCAGCAGCTTAGGAACAGGGAGGGACAATGAGCAGTTCTTC | CASSLGTGRDNEQFF
TRBJ2-1 | TRBD1 | TRBV19 | - | TGTGCCAGTAGTATTGAAGGGACAGGGGGATCAAATGAGCAGTTCTTC | CASSIEGTGGSNEQFF
TRBJ2-1 | TRBD2 | TRBV25-1 | - | TGTGCCAGTTTATTGACTAGCTCCAATGAGCAGTTCTTC | CASLLTSSNEQFF